This TCR beta chain was recorded in a study of Ad26.COV2.S vaccination and SARS-CoV-2 variants. Broader study findings: Ad26.COV2.S recipients had broader spike-specific TCRs (P = 0.0014). Analyses that measured TCR breadth and depth may have underestimated total T cell responses.

CDR1 DFQATT and CDR2 SNEGSKA come from the germline V gene (reference sequence). V lost 3 bases to trimming and J lost 6 bases, with 15 bases between them. The CDR3 contains 14 residues. This sample's treatment: about 20 received Ad26.COV2.S at low or high dose, single or two shots; five or six received placebo; per-sample allocation not given. At day 63 after the first vaccine or placebo injection, samples were drawn. Recruitment in Boston yielded a donor of adult age, 18-55 years. For this clone: Its specificity is unknown.

Some clones are missing from TCRdb's copy, which holds only in-frame ones; the method was immunoSEQ multiplex PCR. The sample records about 350,000 clones, about 88% being singletons. The clonotype was recovered from a person between 18 and 65 years old who received the Ad26.COV2.S COVID-19 vaccine or a placebo. This rearrangement joins TRBV20-1 to TRBJ2-1, with D possibly matching TRBD2 (5 bases). Sequences were derived from peripheral blood, sampled in a trial of Ad26.COV2.S vaccine versus placebo. CDR3 sequence reads: CSASSGLNANEQFF. The CDR3 region has the DNA TGCAGTGCTAGTTCAGGACTGAATGCCAATGAGCAGTTCTTC.